Sequencing of this T cell receptor beta chain was carried out in a study of beta chain features in type 1 diabetes. About the study: Taken together, all samples contributed around 100 million examined sorted cells.

Investigators reverse transcribed all isolated RNA, so they sequenced expressed TCRB transcripts. Assay used: immunoSEQ multiplex PCR; TCRdb lists only in-frame clones, some missing. The sample has under 400,000 clones; approximately 12% are singletons. Study conclusions and caveats: Any role of HLA type in TCRB rearrangement remained unresolved here. An over-representation of cells with high TCR expression could result from cDNA sequencing. Sampled from patients, naive, central memory and Treg TCRB repertoires appeared more similar than those sampled from healthy donors. In all four CD4+ subsets, TCRB CDR3 length was significantly, moderately reduced in type 1 diabetes.

This clone has a handful of counts. Its specificity is unknown. Sequencing used naive CD4+ T cells from blood. The clonotype originates from a woman between 18 and 29 years old with type 1 diabetes.

The CDR3 DNA follows: TGTGCCAGCACCACGACTAGACACTACAATGAGCAGTTCTTC. It specifies CASTTTRHYNEQFF. The chain combines TRBV7-9 with TRBJ2-1; TRBD2 might be the D (6 bases). This CDR3 has 14 residues. V dropped 7 bases and J dropped 3 bases, with 13 bases sitting between them. From germline, CDR1 is SEHNR and CDR2 FQNEAQ (reference sequence). Using reference TRBV7-9 and TRBJ2-1 for the parts outside the CDR3, the full variable domain is DTGVSQNPRHKITKRGQNVTFRCDPISEHNRLYWYRQTLGQGPEFLTYFQNEAQLEKSRLLSDRFSAERPKGSFSTLEIQRTEQGDSAMYLCASTTTRHYNEQFFGPGTRLTVL.